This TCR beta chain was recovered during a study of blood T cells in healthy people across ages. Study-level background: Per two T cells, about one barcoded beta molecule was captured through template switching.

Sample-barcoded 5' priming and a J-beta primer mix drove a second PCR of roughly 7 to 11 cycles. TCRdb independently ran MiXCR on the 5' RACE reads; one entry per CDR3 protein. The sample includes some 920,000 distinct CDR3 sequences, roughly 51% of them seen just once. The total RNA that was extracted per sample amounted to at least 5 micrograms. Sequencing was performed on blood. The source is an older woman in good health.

CDR3 in amino acids: CASSHGFGHTSEQYF. As DNA, the CDR3 is TGTGCCAGCAGCCACGGATTCGGACACACTTCAGAGCAGTACTTC. The rearrangement links TRBV3-1 to TRBJ2-7; D is perhaps TRBD1 (5 bases). CDR1 is LGHDT, CDR2 YNNKEL, per germline (reference sequence). The V end lost 3 bases, the J end lost 7 bases, and 19 bases lay between the germline ends. CDR3 length: 15 amino acids.